This entry is about one T cell receptor (beta chain). The antigen is undetermined. As the sequencing template, cDNA was produced by extracting RNA and reverse transcribing it. Some clones are missing from TCRdb's copy, which holds only in-frame ones; the method was immunoSEQ multiplex PCR. The repertoire holds just under 65,000 clones, with about 45% as singletons. This sample is drawn from a study of CD8+ T cells in alopecia areata. Study background: Each day, treated patients took oral tofacitinib twice, at 5 to 10 mg per dose. Dosing spanned 6 to 18 months on tofacitinib, then 6 months off drug.

Study findings and constraints: Compared with normal scalp, lesional scalp had higher clonality and more expanded CD8+ clones.

This CDR3 is 14 amino acids long. The V gene's germline CDR1 is MNHNY and CDR2 SVGAGI (reference sequence). V lost 6 bases, J lost 6 bases, and 8 bases stayed unmatched. As to treatment: oral pan-JAK inhibitor, 5-10 mg twice daily. Lesional scalp punch biopsies and peripheral blood were collected from alopecia areata patients. Source: CD8+ T cells sorted from blood, taken at approximately week 36, from a patient treated with tofacitinib. The rearrangement joins TRBV6-6 to TRBJ1-5; 7 nucleotides agree with TRBD1. This sequence was found in a human donor with alopecia areata. The DNA of the CDR3 is TGTGCCAGCAGAGCGGACAGGCAGGGTCAGCCCCAGCATTTT. It specifies CASRADRQGQPQHF.